This TCR beta chain derives from a study of blood T cell repertoires in COVID-19. Study in general: Samples came from the United States, Italy and Spain, spanning acute and convalescent COVID-19. PBMCs, B-cell-depleted T cells, or T cells provided the cDNA or gDNA that made up the material.

As originally analysed: Amplifying reference gene primers gave estimates of nucleated cell counts. Libraries were prepared by immunoSEQ multiplex PCR; TCRdb keeps only in-frame clonotypes and omits some of them. V and J calls and clone size are those listed in that table; D and trimming were worked out from the DNA. This sample has 45,000 to 60,000 clones; over 75% occur once, and the top ten carry 3% to 3.5%. CDR1 is MNHEY, CDR2 SVGAGI, per germline. The CDR3 consists of 15 residues. With 10 bases clipped from V and 0 bases from J, the junction kept 9 bases outside the gene matches. The J gene is TRBJ2-1, the V gene TRBV6-5, with 7 bases aligning to TRBD1. The sample consisted of peripheral blood. This TCR was sampled from a man in his fifties with active COVID-19. CDR3: CAIQWDRYSYNEQFF. CDR3 DNA sequence: TGTGCCATCCAGTGGGACAGATACTCCTACAATGAGCAGTTCTTC.